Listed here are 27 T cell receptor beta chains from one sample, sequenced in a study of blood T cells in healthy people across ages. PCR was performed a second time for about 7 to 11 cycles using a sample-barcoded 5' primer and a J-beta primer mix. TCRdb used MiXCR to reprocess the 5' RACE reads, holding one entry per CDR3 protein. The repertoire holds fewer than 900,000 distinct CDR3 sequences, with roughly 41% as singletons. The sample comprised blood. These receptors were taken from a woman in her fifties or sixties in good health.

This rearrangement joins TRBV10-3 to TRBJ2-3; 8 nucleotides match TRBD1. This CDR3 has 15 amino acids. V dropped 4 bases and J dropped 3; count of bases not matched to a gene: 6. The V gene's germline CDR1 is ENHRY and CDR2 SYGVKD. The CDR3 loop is CAISVGGTGTDTQYF. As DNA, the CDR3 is TGTGCCATCAGTGTAGGAGGGACAGGTACAGATACGCAGTATTTT.

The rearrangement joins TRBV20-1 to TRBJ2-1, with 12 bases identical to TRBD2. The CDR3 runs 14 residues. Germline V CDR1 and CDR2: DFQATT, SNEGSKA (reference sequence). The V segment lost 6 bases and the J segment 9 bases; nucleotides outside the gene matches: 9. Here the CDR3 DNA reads TGCAGTGCGACGACTAGCGGGAGACACATTGAGCAGTTCTTC. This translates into CSATTSGRHIEQFF.

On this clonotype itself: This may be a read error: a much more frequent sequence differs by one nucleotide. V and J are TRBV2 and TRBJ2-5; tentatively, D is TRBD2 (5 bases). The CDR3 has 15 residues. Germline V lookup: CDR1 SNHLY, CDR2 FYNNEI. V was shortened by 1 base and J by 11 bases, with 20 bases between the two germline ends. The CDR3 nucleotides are TGTGCCAGCAGTGAAGACGGGGTAGGCCACAATGAGCAGTACTTC. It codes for CASSEDGVGHNEQYF.

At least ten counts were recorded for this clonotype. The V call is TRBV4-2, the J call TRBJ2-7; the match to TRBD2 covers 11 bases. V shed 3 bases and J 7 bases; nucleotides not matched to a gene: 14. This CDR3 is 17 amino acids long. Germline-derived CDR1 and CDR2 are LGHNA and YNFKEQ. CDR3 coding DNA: TGTGCCAGCAGCCAGGACCCTTGGACTAGCGGGTATCGGGAGCAGTACTTC. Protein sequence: CASSQDPWTSGYREQYF.

The CDR3, as DNA: TGTGCCACCAGCAGTGGAGGGGTAGTGGAGACCCAGTACTTC. Translated: CATSSGGVVETQYF. The V call is TRBV15, the J call TRBJ2-7; D perhaps matches TRBD2 (6 bases). The better agreement between TRBJ2-5 and the DNA end casts doubt on the J call. This CDR3 spans 14 amino acids. Germline lookup yields CDR1 LNHNV and CDR2 YYDKDF (reference sequence).

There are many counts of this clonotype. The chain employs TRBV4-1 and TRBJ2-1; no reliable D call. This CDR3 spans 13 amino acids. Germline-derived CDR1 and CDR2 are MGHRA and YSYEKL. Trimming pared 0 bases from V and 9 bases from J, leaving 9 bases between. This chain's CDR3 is CASSQDISSEQFF. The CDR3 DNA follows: TGCGCCAGCAGCCAAGATATTAGCAGTGAGCAGTTCTTC.

For the CDR3, the DNA is TGCGCCAGCAGCTTGGTACAGGGGGATAATTCACCCCTCCACTTT. This codes for CASSLVQGDNSPLHF. This rearrangement joins TRBV5-1 to TRBJ1-6, with TRBD1 matching over 8 bases. V dropped 0 bases and J dropped 5; count of bases not matched to a gene: 1. CDR3 size: 15 residues. Germline CDR1 SGHRS, CDR2 YFSETQ.

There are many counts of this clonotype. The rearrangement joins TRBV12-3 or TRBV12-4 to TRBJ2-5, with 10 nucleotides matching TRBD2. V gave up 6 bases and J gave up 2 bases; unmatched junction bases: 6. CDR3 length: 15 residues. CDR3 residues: CASSPSSGGQETQYF. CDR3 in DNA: TGTGCCAGCAGCCCCTCTAGCGGGGGTCAAGAGACCCAGTACTTC.

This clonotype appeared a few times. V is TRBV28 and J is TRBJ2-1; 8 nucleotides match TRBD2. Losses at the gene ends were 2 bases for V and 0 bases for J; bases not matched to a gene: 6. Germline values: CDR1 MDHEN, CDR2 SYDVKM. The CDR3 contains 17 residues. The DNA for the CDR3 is TGTGCCAGCAGTTTAAATAGCGGGGCTAGCTCCTACAATGAGCAGTTCTTC. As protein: CASSLNSGASSYNEQFF.

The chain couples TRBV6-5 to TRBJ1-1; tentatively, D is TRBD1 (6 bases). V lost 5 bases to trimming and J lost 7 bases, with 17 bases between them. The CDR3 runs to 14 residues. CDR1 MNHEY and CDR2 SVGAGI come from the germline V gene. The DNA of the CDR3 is TGTGCCAGCAGTGTCGCCACAGGGTTCGGTGAAGCTTTCTTT. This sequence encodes CASSVATGFGEAFF.

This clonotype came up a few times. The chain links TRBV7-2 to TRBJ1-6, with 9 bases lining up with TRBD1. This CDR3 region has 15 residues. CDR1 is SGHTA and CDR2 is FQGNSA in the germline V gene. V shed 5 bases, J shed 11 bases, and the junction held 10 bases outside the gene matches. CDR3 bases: TGTGCCAGCAGCCCTCATAGGGACAGGGCGGCACCCCTCCACTTT. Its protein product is CASSPHRDRAAPLHF.

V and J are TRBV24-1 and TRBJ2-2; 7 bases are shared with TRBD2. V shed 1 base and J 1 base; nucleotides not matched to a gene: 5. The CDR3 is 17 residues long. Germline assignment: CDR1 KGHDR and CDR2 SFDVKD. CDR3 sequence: CATSDFGGTMNTGELFF. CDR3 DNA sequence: TGTGCCACCAGTGATTTTGGCGGGACTATGAACACCGGGGAGCTGTTTTTT.

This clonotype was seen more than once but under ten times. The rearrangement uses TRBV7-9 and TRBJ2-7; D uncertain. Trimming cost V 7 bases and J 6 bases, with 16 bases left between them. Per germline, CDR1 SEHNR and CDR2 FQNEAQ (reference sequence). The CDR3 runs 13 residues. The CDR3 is CASTPGLVGEQYF. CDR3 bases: TGTGCCAGCACCCCCGGGCTAGTGGGCGAGCAGTACTTC.

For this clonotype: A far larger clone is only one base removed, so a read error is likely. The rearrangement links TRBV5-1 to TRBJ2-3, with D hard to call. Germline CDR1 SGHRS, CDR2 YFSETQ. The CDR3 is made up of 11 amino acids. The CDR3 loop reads CASSSADAQYF. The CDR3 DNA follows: TGCGCCAGCAGCTCAGCAGATGCGCAGTATTTT.

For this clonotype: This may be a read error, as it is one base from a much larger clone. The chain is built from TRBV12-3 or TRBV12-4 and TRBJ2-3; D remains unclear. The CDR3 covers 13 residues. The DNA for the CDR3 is TGTGCCAGCAGTCCCGTGGCTGCAGATGCGCAGTATTTT. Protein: CASSPVAADAQYF.

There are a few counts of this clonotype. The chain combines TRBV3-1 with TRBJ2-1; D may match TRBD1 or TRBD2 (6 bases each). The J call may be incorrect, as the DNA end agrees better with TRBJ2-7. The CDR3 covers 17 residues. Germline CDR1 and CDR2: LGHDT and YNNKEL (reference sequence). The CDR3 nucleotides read TGTGCCAGCAGCGGATATGAGGAGGGGGGCCGGTACAATGAGCAGTACTTC. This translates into CASSGYEEGGRYNEQYF.

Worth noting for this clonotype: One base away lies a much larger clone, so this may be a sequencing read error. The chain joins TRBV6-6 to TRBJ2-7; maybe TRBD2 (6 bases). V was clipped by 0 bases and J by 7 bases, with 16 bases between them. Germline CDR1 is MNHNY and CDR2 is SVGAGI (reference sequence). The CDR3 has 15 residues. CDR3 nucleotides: TGTGCCAGCAGTTACTCGACAGTCCCAGGGAGGGAGCAGTACTTC. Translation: CASSYSTVPGREQYF.

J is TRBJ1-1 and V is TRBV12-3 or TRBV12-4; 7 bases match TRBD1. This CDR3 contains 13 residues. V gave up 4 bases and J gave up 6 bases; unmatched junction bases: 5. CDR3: CASSSTQGSEAFF. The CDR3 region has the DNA TGTGCCAGCAGTTCAACACAGGGGTCTGAAGCTTTCTTT.

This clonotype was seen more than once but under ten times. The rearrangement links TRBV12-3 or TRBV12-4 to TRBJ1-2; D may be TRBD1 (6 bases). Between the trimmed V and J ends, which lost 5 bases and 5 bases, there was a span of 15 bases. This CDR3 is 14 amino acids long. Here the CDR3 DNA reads TGTGCCAGCAGTGGACGACAGGCACTGTATGGCTACACCTTC. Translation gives CASSGRQALYGYTF.

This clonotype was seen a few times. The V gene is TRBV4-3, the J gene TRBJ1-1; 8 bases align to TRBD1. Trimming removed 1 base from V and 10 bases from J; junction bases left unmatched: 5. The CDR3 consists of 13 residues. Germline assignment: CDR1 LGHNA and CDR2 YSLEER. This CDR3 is CASSQVQGAVAFF. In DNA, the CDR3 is TGCGCCAGCAGCCAAGTTCAGGGGGCGGTAGCTTTCTTT.

For the CDR3, the DNA is TGTGCCAGCCTTGCGGAATCCTACAATGAGCAGTTCTTC. Amino acid sequence: CASLAESYNEQFF. V usage is TRBV2 and J usage is TRBJ2-1, with D unclear. V lost 8 bases, J lost 1 base, and 9 bases lay in between. The CDR3 is 13 residues long. Per germline, CDR1 SNHLY and CDR2 FYNNEI.

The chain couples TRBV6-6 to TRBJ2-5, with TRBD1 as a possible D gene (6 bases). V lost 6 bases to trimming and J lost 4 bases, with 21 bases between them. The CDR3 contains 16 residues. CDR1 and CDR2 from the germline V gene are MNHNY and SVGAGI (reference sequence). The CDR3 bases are TGTGCCAGCAGACTTACAGGGAGTCAGTTTGGAGAGACCCAGTACTTC. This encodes CASRLTGSQFGETQYF.

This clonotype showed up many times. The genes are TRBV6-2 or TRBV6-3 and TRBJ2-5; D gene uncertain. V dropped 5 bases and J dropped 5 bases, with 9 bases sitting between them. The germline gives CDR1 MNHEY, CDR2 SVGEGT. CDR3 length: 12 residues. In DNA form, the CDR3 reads TGTGCCAGCAGTCCATCTTCGGAGACCCAGTACTTC. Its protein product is CASSPSSETQYF.

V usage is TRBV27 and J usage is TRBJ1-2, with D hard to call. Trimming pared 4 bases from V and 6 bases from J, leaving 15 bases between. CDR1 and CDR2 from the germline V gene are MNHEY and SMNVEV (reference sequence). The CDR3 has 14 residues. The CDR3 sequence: CASSSGPGYDGYTF. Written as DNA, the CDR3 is TGTGCCAGCAGTTCCGGTCCGGGTTATGATGGCTACACCTTC.

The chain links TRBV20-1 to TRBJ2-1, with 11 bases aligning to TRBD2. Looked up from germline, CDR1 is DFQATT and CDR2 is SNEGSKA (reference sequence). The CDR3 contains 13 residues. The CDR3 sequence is CSRSGRAFNEQFF. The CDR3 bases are TGCAGCCGTAGCGGGAGGGCCTTCAATGAGCAGTTCTTC.

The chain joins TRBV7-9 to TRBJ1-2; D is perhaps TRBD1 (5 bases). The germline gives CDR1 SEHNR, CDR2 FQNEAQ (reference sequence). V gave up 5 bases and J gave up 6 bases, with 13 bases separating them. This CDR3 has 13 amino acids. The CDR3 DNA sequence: TGTGCCAGCAGCCTATATGGGGCAGATGGCTACACCTTC. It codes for CASSLYGADGYTF. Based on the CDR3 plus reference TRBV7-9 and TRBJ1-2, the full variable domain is DTGVSQNPRHKITKRGQNVTFRCDPISEHNRLYWYRQTLGQGPEFLTYFQNEAQLEKSRLLSDRFSAERPKGSFSTLEIQRTEQGDSAMYLCASSLYGADGYTFGSGTRLTVV.

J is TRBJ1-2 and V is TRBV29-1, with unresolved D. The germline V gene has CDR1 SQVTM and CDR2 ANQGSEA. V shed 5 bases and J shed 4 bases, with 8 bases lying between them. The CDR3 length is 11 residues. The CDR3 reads CSVRLGYGYTF. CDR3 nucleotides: TGCAGCGTTCGCTTGGGCTATGGCTACACCTTC.